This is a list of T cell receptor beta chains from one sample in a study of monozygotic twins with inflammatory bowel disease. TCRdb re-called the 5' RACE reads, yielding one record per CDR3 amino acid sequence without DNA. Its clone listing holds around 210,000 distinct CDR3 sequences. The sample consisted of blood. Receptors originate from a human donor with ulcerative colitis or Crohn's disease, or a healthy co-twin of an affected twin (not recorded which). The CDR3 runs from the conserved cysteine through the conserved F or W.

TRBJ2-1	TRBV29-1	CSAKLTSGRFDEQFF
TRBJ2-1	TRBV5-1	CASSQGQGPYNEQFF
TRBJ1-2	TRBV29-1	CSVEGLGRSDYGYTF
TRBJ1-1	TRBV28	CASRSIYAGPTNTEAFF
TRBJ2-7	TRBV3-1	CASSQYASDSYEQYF
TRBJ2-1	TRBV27	CASSSDRGSYNEQFF
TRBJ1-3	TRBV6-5	CASKIGNTIYF
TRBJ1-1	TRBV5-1	CASSLSRDHTEAFF
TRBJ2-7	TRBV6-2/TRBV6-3	CASSSARLSGRAYEQYF
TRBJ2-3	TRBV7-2	CASSLQRAPTDTQYF
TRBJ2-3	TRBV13	CASQNRAEDTQYF
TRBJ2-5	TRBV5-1	CASSFSPRQVQETQYF
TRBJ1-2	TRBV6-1	CASSEIPTGGFYGYTF
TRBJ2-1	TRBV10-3	CAISWGGYEQFF
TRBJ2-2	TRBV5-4	CAIGLAGVTGELFF
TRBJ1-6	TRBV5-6	CASSPFRTSSYNSPLHF
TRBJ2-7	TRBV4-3	CASSQETSGGYEQYF
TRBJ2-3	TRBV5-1	CASSPPGAGSTDTQYF
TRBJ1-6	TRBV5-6	CASSWGPVNSPLHF
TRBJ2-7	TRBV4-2	CASSQDSGGEQYF
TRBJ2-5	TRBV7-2	CASRDRGPINF
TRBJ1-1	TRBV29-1	CSVGKTGGNTEAFF
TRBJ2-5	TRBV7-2	CASSQGVWSQETQYF
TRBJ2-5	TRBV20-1	CSARAPFGGRTKETQYF
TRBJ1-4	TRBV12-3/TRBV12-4	CASSSLPGSQLFF
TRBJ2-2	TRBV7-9	CASSPYGQGVSGELFF
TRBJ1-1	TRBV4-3	CASSQDVENTEAFF
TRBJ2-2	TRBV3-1	CASSQPSGELFF
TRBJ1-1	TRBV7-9	CASSEDPGESTEAFF
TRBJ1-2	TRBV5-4	CASSFITGNYGYTF
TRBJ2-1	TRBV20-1	CSATGVAGTNYNEQFF
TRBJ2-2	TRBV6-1	CASSPKSGATNTGELFF
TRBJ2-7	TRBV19	CASSFSVGQHYEQYF
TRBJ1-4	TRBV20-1	CSARDDRRSEKLFF
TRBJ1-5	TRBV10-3	CAISEGDSSNQPQHF
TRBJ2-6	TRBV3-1	CASSHRQVLNVLTF
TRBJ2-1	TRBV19	CASSIGGRALNEQFF
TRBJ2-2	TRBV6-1	CASTGTSGNTGELFF
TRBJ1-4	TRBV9	CASSTGQGVNEKLFF
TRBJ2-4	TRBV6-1	CASSRGNNIQYF
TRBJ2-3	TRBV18	CASSPPPGTDTQYF
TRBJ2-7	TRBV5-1	CASSWGGTSDYEQYF
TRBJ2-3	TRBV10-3	CAIGPQLVSTDTQYF
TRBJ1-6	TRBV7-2	CASRGGKGRSSYNSPLHF
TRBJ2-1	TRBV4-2	CASSQDWAGGSSYNEQFF
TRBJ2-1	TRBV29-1	CSVSLDNEQFF
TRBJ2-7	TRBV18	CASSPLRDEGSYEQYF
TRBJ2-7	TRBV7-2	CASSKLPSGAYEQYF
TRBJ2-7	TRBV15	CATSVRSIWGQAYEQYF
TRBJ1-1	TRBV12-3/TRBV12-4	CASSLLDMNTEAFF
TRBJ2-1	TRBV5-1	CASHPQGGHPSYNEQFF